This T cell receptor beta chain was observed in a study of T cells in Graves' hyperthyroidism and ophthalmopathy. Trimming took 8 bases from V and 15 from J; bases not matched to a gene: 9. Germline V CDR1 and CDR2: SEHNR, FQNEAQ (reference sequence). CDR3 length equals 11 residues. Researchers took RNA transcripts and amplified the TCR beta CDR3 regions from them. The HTBI primer set was used in a first-round RT-PCR of the TCR CDR3. TCRdb passed the multiplex PCR reads through MiXCR, listing each CDR3 protein once. The sample has a few hundred thousand distinct CDR3 sequences; around 45% are singletons.

J is TRBJ2-1 and V is TRBV7-9, with 8 bases that match TRBD2. Sample: peripheral blood or thyroid tissue (not recorded which). The clonotype was recovered from a woman aged 18-29 years with Graves' hyperthyroidism. The CDR3 DNA follows: TGTGCCAGCGTGGTCAGCGGGAGCCGGTTCTTC. It translates to CASVVSGSRFF.